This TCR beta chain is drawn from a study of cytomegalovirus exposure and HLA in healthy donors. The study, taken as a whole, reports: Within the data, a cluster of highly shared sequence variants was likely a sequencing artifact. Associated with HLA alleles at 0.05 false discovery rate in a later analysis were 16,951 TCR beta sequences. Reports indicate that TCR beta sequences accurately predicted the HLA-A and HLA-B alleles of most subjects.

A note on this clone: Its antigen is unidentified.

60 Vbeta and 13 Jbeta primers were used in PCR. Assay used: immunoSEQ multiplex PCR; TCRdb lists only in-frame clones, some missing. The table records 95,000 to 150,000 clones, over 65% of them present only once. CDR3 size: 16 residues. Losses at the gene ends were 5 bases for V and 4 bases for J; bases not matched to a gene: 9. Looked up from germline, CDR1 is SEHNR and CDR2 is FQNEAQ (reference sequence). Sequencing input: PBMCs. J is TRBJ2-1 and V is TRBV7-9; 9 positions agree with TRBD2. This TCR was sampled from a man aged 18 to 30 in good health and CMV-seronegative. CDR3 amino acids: CASSPPAGGSYNEQFF. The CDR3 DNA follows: TGTGCCAGCAGCCCCCCCGCGGGGGGGTCTTACAATGAGCAGTTCTTC.